Shown below are 29 T cell receptor beta chains from a single sample sequenced in a study of blood T cell repertoires in COVID-19. Only in-frame clones appear in the TCRdb table, and some are missing; sequencing was by immunoSEQ multiplex PCR. The table lists almost 55,000 clones, roughly nine tenths of them singletons. The sequenced material came from peripheral blood. These receptors all stem from a woman between 40 and 50 years old with active COVID-19.

The chain joins TRBV5-6 to TRBJ1-2; 10 nucleotides line up with TRBD1. J was trimmed by 2 bases and V by 4 bases; bases with no gene match: 2. The germline V gene has CDR1 SGHDT and CDR2 YYEEEE. This CDR3 has 14 residues. The CDR3 sequence is CASSTGQGNYGYTF. Written as DNA, the CDR3 is TGTGCCAGCAGCACGGGACAGGGGAACTATGGCTACACCTTC.

The chain couples TRBV19 to TRBJ2-2; 10 nucleotides line up with TRBD1. The CDR3 totals 13 residues. Germline CDR1 LNHDA, CDR2 SQIVND (reference sequence). Trimming cost V 8 bases and J 4 bases; bases outside gene matches: 1. CDR3 amino acids: CASRTGGTGELFF. In DNA form, the CDR3 reads TGTGCCAGTCGGACAGGGGGCACCGGGGAGCTGTTTTTT.

The chain links TRBV7-9 to TRBJ2-3; 10 nucleotides match TRBD2. The CDR3 has 16 residues. Germline trimming cut 4 bases from V and 1 base from J; bases unmatched to any gene: 5. Per the germline V gene, CDR1 is SEHNR and CDR2 is FQNEAQ (reference sequence). The CDR3: CASSSPTSGGTDTQYF. The CDR3 DNA sequence: TGTGCCAGCAGCTCCCCCACTAGCGGGGGCACAGATACGCAGTATTTT.

The gene calls are TRBV5-5 and TRBJ1-2; 7 nucleotides agree with TRBD1. The CDR3 is 12 amino acids. The V gene end was trimmed by 7 bases and the J gene end by 8 bases; junction bases not matched to a gene: 8. Germline lookup yields CDR1 SGHKS and CDR2 YYEKEE (reference sequence). CDR3 nucleotides: TGTGCCAGCCGAGCAGGGGGAGAAGGCTACACCTTC. Amino acid sequence: CASRAGGEGYTF.

This clone turned up a few times. The V and J genes are TRBV4-1 and TRBJ1-3; 7 bases align to TRBD1. From germline, CDR1 is MGHRA and CDR2 YSYEKL. V lost 4 bases and J lost 2; bases outside the gene matches: 5. CDR3 length: 15 amino acids. The CDR3 coding sequence is TGCGCCAGCAGCCTATTTCAGGGGGCTGGAAACACCATATATTTT. It yields the protein CASSLFQGAGNTIYF.

The chain links TRBV19 to TRBJ2-1; D possibly corresponds to TRBD2 (6 bases). V lost 7 bases and J lost 13, with 20 bases in between. Germline-derived CDR1 and CDR2 are LNHDA and SQIVND (reference sequence). This CDR3 region has 13 residues. As DNA, the CDR3 is TGTGCCAGTACCGCAATGGGGGAACTAGCCCAGTTCTTC. This translates into CASTAMGELAQFF.

The rearrangement links TRBV2 to TRBJ1-5; TRBD1 matches 7 bases. Unmatched junction bases numbered 6, after V lost 4 bases and J lost 3 bases. The CDR3 runs 15 residues. Germline CDR1 SNHLY, CDR2 FYNNEI. This CDR3 is CASSAQQGNNQPQHF. The CDR3 DNA follows: TGTGCCAGCAGTGCCCAACAGGGGAACAATCAGCCCCAGCATTTT.

The V and J genes are TRBV24-1 and TRBJ2-2; 9 bases fit TRBD1. Germline assignment: CDR1 KGHDR and CDR2 SFDVKD. The V segment lost 4 bases and the J segment 2 bases; nucleotides outside the gene matches: 10. This CDR3 has 18 amino acids. CDR3 region: CATSESYGTGINTGELFF. Here the CDR3 DNA reads TGTGCCACCAGTGAGTCGTACGGGACAGGGATAAACACCGGGGAGCTGTTTTTT.

The rearrangement joins TRBV14 to TRBJ1-1; 9 positions match TRBD1. Unmatched junction bases numbered 12, after V lost 7 bases and J lost 3 bases. Germline V CDR1 and CDR2: SGHDN, FVKESK. This CDR3 spans 16 amino acids. In DNA form, the CDR3 reads TGTGCCAGCAACCCTTACAGGGGGCGAGGGGACACTGAAGCTTTCTTT. It translates to CASNPYRGRGDTEAFF. The variable domain in full, with the rest retrieved from reference TRBV14 and TRBJ1-1, is EAGVTQFPSHSVIEKGQTVTLRCDPISGHDNLYWYRRVMGKEIKFLLHFVKESKQDESGMPNNRFLAERTGGTYSTLKVQPAELEDSGVYFCASNPYRGRGDTEAFFGQGTRLTVV.

This sequence joins TRBV19 and TRBJ1-1; D is undetermined. The ends were cut back, 7 bases at V and 0 bases at J, with 9 bases in the middle. The CDR3 sequence is 13 residues long. The germline gives CDR1 LNHDA, CDR2 SQIVND (reference sequence). The CDR3 nucleotides are TGTGCCAGTAACAGTGACCTGAACACTGAAGCTTTCTTT. Translation: CASNSDLNTEAFF.

A single count supports this clone. The V and J genes are TRBV6-1 and TRBJ2-7; possibly TRBD1 for D (6 bases). The CDR3 extends over 15 amino acids. V dropped 3 bases and J dropped 4 bases, with 16 bases sitting between them. Germline V gene data show CDR1 as MNHNS and CDR2 as SASEGT. CDR3 nucleotides: TGTGCCAGCAGTGACCAGTCACAGGGCAAGTACGAGCAGTACTTC. Protein: CASSDQSQGKYEQYF.

The V and J genes are TRBV5-1 and TRBJ1-5; D is possibly TRBD1 (6 bases). Trimming left V 4 bases short and J 2 bases short, with 13 bases between. CDR1 and CDR2 (germline): SGHRS, YFSETQ. The CDR3 runs 15 residues. CDR3 sequence reads: CASSPGTPGNQPQHF. The CDR3 nucleotides read TGCGCCAGCAGCCCCGGGACACCCGGCAATCAGCCCCAGCATTTT. Looking up the rest from reference TRBV5-1 and TRBJ1-5 gives the full variable domain: KAGVTQTPRYLIKTRGQQVTLSCSPISGHRSVSWYQQTPGQGLQFLFEYFSETQRNKGNFPGRFSGRQFSNSRSEMNVSTLELGDSALYLCASSPGTPGNQPQHFGDGTRLSIL.

The chain links TRBV2 to TRBJ1-1; TRBD1 might be the D (6 bases). CDR3 size: 14 residues. Germline CDR1 and CDR2: SNHLY and FYNNEI. V was clipped by 2 bases and J by 5 bases, with 12 bases between them. The CDR3: CASSETGRRTEAFF. DNA for the CDR3: TGTGCCAGCAGTGAAACAGGGCGGAGGACTGAAGCTTTCTTT. The entire variable domain, with the rest obtained from reference TRBV2 and TRBJ1-1, is as follows: EPEVTQTPSHQVTQMGQEVILRCVPISNHLYFYWYRQILGQKVEFLVSFYNNEISEKSEIFDDQFSVERPDGSNFTLKIRSTKLEDSAMYFCASSETGRRTEAFFGQGTRLTVV.

Only one count was recorded for this clone. The chain links TRBV7-9 to TRBJ2-1, with D hard to call. V lost 4 bases to trimming and J lost 7 bases, with 11 bases between them. Germline CDR1 reads SEHNR; CDR2 reads FQNEAQ (reference sequence). The CDR3 runs to 13 residues. DNA for the CDR3: TGTGCCAGCAGCTACCAGGTCTCGAATGAGCAGTTCTTC. It translates to CASSYQVSNEQFF.

The V call is TRBV6-5, the J call TRBJ2-7; D unclear. With 5 bases removed from V and 2 bases from J, the gap between germline ends came to 16 bases. Germline assignment: CDR1 MNHEY and CDR2 SVGAGI. This CDR3 comprises 15 residues. CDR3 DNA: TGTGCCAGCAGTACACCAAGCCGCGGTCCCTACGAGCAGTACTTC. This encodes CASSTPSRGPYEQYF.

V usage is TRBV14 and J usage is TRBJ1-1, with D possibly matching TRBD1 (6 bases). Germline V CDR1 and CDR2: SGHDN, FVKESK. The CDR3 loop spans 13 amino acids. The germline V and J ends were trimmed by 6 bases and 0 bases, with 8 bases remaining between them. The CDR3 region is CASRDSVNTEAFF. For the CDR3, the DNA is TGTGCCAGCAGGGACAGTGTGAACACTGAAGCTTTCTTT.

This clone was seen once. The CDR3 region is CASSQEGSANTGELFF. In DNA, the CDR3 is TGCGCCAGCAGCCAAGAGGGGAGCGCGAACACCGGGGAGCTGTTTTTT. The chain employs TRBV4-3 and TRBJ2-2, with a possible D match to TRBD2 (5 bases). The ends were cut back, 0 bases at V and 0 bases at J, with 8 bases in the middle. The CDR3 spans 16 residues. Germline values: CDR1 LGHNA, CDR2 YSLEER.

The chain uses TRBV9 and TRBJ1-3, with 7 bases identical to TRBD1. After removal of 3 bases from V and 2 bases from J, the junction contained 2 bases not matched to a gene. The length of the CDR3 is 14 residues. Germline V lookup: CDR1 SGDLS, CDR2 YYNGEE. In DNA form, the CDR3 reads TGTGCCAGCAGCGCCGACAGGGCTGGAAACACCATATATTTT. The encoded protein is CASSADRAGNTIYF.

This chain connects TRBV9 to TRBJ2-5, with TRBD2 identical over 13 bases. Germline CDR1 and CDR2: SGDLS and YYNGEE. The CDR3 length is 15 residues. The ends lost 4 bases at V and 5 bases at J; junction bases unmatched: 5. The CDR3: CASSSGTSGVETQYF. The CDR3 coding sequence is TGTGCCAGCAGCTCCGGGACTAGCGGGGTGGAGACCCAGTACTTC.

The rearrangement links TRBV3-1 (or the pseudogene TRBV3-2) to TRBJ1-1; a weak D match, TRBD1 (5 bases). V lost 4 bases and J lost 0, with 9 bases in between. The germline V gene encodes CDR1 LGHDT and CDR2 YNNKEL (reference sequence). The CDR3 covers 14 residues. The CDR3 nucleotides read TGTGCCAGCAGCCCGACAGCGCTGAACACTGAAGCTTTCTTT. Translating it yields CASSPTALNTEAFF.

The chain couples TRBV7-2 to TRBJ1-1, with TRBD1 as a possible D gene (5 bases). The CDR3 contains 13 residues. Germline assignment: CDR1 SGHTA and CDR2 FQGNSA. Trimming cost V 5 bases and J 6 bases, with 13 bases left between them. The DNA of the CDR3 is TGTGCCAGCAGCACCTCGGGGGACGCTGAAGCTTTCTTT. This gives the protein CASSTSGDAEAFF. The variable domain in full, with the rest retrieved from reference TRBV7-2 and TRBJ1-1, is GAGVSQSPSNKVTEKGKDVELRCDPISGHTALYWYRQSLGQGLEFLIYFQGNSAPDKSGLPSDRFSAERTGGSVSTLTIQRTQQEDSAVYLCASSTSGDAEAFFGQGTRLTVV.

The chain employs TRBV19 and TRBJ1-6; D ambiguous. Germline V gives CDR1 LNHDA, CDR2 SQIVND (reference sequence). The V gene lost 5 bases and the J gene lost 6 bases, with 11 bases spanning the gap. The CDR3 spans 14 residues. The CDR3 spells CASSPDKGNSPLHF. The CDR3, as DNA: TGTGCCAGTAGTCCTGACAAAGGTAATTCACCCCTCCACTTT.

The chain links TRBV6-5 to TRBJ1-1; D might be TRBD1 (5 bases). This CDR3 comprises 14 residues. Per germline, CDR1 MNHEY and CDR2 SVGAGI. V was cut by 2 bases and J by 0 bases, with 7 bases left in between. CDR3 in amino acids: CASSYRGMNTEAFF. The CDR3, as DNA: TGTGCCAGCAGTTACAGGGGTATGAACACTGAAGCTTTCTTT.

The rearrangement uses TRBV5-8 and TRBJ2-5; a weak D match, TRBD2 (6 bases). This CDR3 has 16 residues. The V end was cut by 4 bases, the J end by 5 bases, with 21 bases between. Germline CDR1 is SGHTS and CDR2 is YDEGEE. The CDR3 protein is CASSPRVAGIEETQYF. DNA of the CDR3: TGTGCCAGCAGCCCACGCGTGGCGGGGATAGAGGAGACCCAGTACTTC.

This clone was counted between two and nine times. J is TRBJ2-3 and V is TRBV4-3; 8 positions match TRBD1. The V gene's germline CDR1 is LGHNA and CDR2 YSLEER. There are 14 residues in the CDR3. Losses at the gene ends were 3 bases for V and 8 bases for J; bases not matched to a gene: 7. Written as DNA, the CDR3 is TGCGCCAGCAGCCAGGGTACAGGGGGAGGTACGCAGTATTTT. It encodes CASSQGTGGGTQYF.

The V gene is TRBV4-2, the J gene TRBJ2-7, with a possible D match to TRBD2 (6 bases). Germline CDR1 LGHNA, CDR2 YNFKEQ. V was clipped by 4 bases and J by 4 bases, with 23 bases between them. The CDR3 has 17 amino acids. The DNA for the CDR3 is TGTGCCAGCAGCCCTGACATTACTCACCGGGACTGGTACGAGCAGTACTTC. Translated, it gives CASSPDITHRDWYEQYF.

This chain joins TRBV5-4 and TRBJ2-5; 7 nucleotides align to TRBD2. Germline V gives CDR1 SGHNT, CDR2 YYREEE (reference sequence). The CDR3 runs to 15 residues. Trimming at V came to 3 bases and at J to 3 bases, leaving 8 bases not matched to a gene. Here the CDR3 reads CASSSALGGKETQYF. As DNA, the CDR3 is TGTGCCAGCAGCTCTGCGTTGGGAGGGAAAGAGACCCAGTACTTC.

This rearrangement joins TRBV11-2 to TRBJ1-3; 8 nucleotides match TRBD1. Germline CDR1 SGHAT, CDR2 FQNNGV. V dropped 0 bases and J dropped 2; count of bases not matched to a gene: 6. This CDR3 is 17 amino acids long. The CDR3 protein is CASSLDSRGRTGNTIYF. For the CDR3, the DNA is TGTGCCAGCAGCTTAGATAGCAGGGGGCGTACTGGAAACACCATATATTTT.

This chain connects TRBV19 to TRBJ1-1, with D possibly matching TRBD1 (6 bases). Germline V gene sequence: CDR1 LNHDA, CDR2 SQIVND (reference sequence). The CDR3 consists of 14 residues. Trimming removed 2 bases at V and 2 bases at J, with 9 bases between. CDR3 loop: CASSITGLNTEAFF. In DNA form, the CDR3 reads TGTGCCAGTAGTATAACAGGGCTAAACACTGAAGCTTTCTTT.